This TCR beta chain was recorded in a study of T cell repertoires in cytomegalovirus infection. Study-level background: CMV infection plus the matching HLA type was flagged by public TCR beta signatures. Study-wide points: The cumulative frequency of public TCR beta families identified carriers of CMV plus the relevant HLA.

This CDR3 has 16 amino acids. V dropped 6 bases and J dropped 11; count of bases not matched to a gene: 12. TCRdb re-derived calls from the reads in MiXCR, one entry per CDR3 protein. The table records almost 500,000 distinct CDR3 sequences, roughly 12% of them present only once. On this clonotype: The target antigen is unknown.

Material: PBMCs. The clonotype comes from a human donor in good health (CMV status not recorded). Some clones in this sample may be carry-over from other donors' samples. The chain links TRBV12-3 or TRBV12-4 to TRBJ1-6; 11 nucleotides align to TRBD1. CDR3 sequence: CASSPDPGQGVTPLHF. The CDR3 region has the DNA TGTGCCAGCAGCCCTGACCCGGGACAGGGGGTCACACCCCTCCACTTT.